A single sample is the source of the 32 T cell receptor beta chains below, sequenced in a study of cytomegalovirus exposure and HLA in healthy donors. A multiplex PCR was run with 60 Vbeta primers and 13 Jbeta primers. Clones were sequenced by immunoSEQ multiplex PCR, and TCRdb holds only the in-frame ones, with some missing. The sample holds 110,000 to 150,000 clones, 75% to 90% seen once. Sequenced input: PBMCs. The receptors derive from a female donor in good health and CMV-seronegative.

V is TRBV29-1 and J is TRBJ2-3; TRBD2 agrees at 10 bases. CDR1 is SQVTM, CDR2 ANQGSEA, per germline. The CDR3 totals 14 residues. Trimming took 4 bases from V and 3 from J; bases not matched to a gene: 4. The CDR3 spells CSVASGSVTDTQYF. CDR3 nucleotides: TGCAGCGTTGCTAGCGGGAGTGTTACAGATACGCAGTATTTT.

This chain joins TRBV29-1 and TRBJ2-7; 14 bases match TRBD2. The germline gives CDR1 SQVTM, CDR2 ANQGSEA. J was trimmed by 3 bases and V by 5 bases; bases with no gene match: 6. CDR3 length: 15 residues. The CDR3 nucleotides read TGCAGCGTTATACACGGGACTAGCGGGAGCTACGAGCAGTACTTC. Amino acid sequence: CSVIHGTSGSYEQYF.

V is TRBV2 and J is TRBJ2-1, with 7 bases identical to TRBD2. The CDR3 has 15 amino acids. Germline loops: CDR1 SNHLY, CDR2 FYNNEI. V lost 7 bases to trimming and J lost 7 bases; unmatched junction nucleotides: 13. This CDR3 is CASTDGLGRGNEQFF. The CDR3 region has the DNA TGTGCCAGCACTGATGGACTAGGGCGTGGAAATGAGCAGTTCTTC.

The DNA for the CDR3 is TGTGCCAGCAGTTCCCCTAGTTTCTCCGAGCAGTACTTC. It yields the protein CASSSPSFSEQYF. This chain joins TRBV28 and TRBJ2-7; D is undetermined. The germline CDR1 and CDR2 sequences are MDHEN and SYDVKM. The CDR3 runs to 13 residues. The ends were cut back, 4 bases at V and 6 bases at J, with 13 bases in the middle.

The V gene is TRBV2, the J gene TRBJ2-5, with TRBD2 matching 8 bases. The V gene end was trimmed by 4 bases and the J gene end by 4 bases; junction bases not matched to a gene: 8. Germline V lookup: CDR1 SNHLY, CDR2 FYNNEI. The CDR3 covers 15 residues. The chain's CDR3 is CASSAAGESRETQYF. CDR3 DNA: TGTGCCAGCAGTGCAGCGGGAGAGTCACGAGAGACCCAGTACTTC.

Points on this clone: A clone one base away is much larger, so this may be a read error. This likely comes from a read error, as the CDR3 has no conserved phenylalanine or tryptophan at its end. The gene calls are TRBV13 and TRBJ1-1; 10 nucleotides match TRBD1. The CDR3 loop spans 15 amino acids. The germline V gene has CDR1 PRHDT and CDR2 FYEKMQ (reference sequence). Trimming at V came to 0 bases and at J to 6 bases, leaving 4 bases not matched to a gene. The CDR3 loop reads CASSLGGTGDPEAFV. The CDR3 nucleotides read TGTGCCAGCAGCTTAGGTGGGACAGGGGACCCTGAAGCTTTCGTT.

The chain joins TRBV28 to TRBJ2-7, with 8 bases aligning to TRBD2. CDR3 length: 16 residues. Unmatched junction bases numbered 11, after V lost 6 bases and J lost 1 base. Per the germline V gene, CDR1 is MDHEN and CDR2 is SYDVKM. In DNA form, the CDR3 reads TGTGCCAGCAGCCGGAAGCGGGGGCTGACGTCCTACGAGCAGTACTTC. Protein product: CASSRKRGLTSYEQYF. Full variable domain (outside the CDR3, taken from reference TRBV28 and TRBJ2-7): DVKVTQSSRYLVKRTGEKVFLECVQDMDHENMFWYRQDPGLGLRLIYFSYDVKMKEKGDIPEGYSVSREKKERFSLILESASTNQTSMYLCASSRKRGLTSYEQYFGPGTRLTVT.

This clone showed up just once. This chain links TRBV27 with TRBJ2-2, with a possible D match to TRBD1 (5 bases). V lost 0 bases and J lost 5, with 13 bases in between. The CDR3 runs 16 residues. Germline V gene data show CDR1 as MNHEY and CDR2 as SMNVEV (reference sequence). The CDR3: CASSLSQDSETGELFF. The CDR3 DNA reads TGTGCCAGCAGTTTATCGCAAGACAGCGAAACCGGGGAGCTGTTTTTT.

This sequence joins TRBV14 and TRBJ2-7, with a tentative D call TRBD2 (6 bases). In germline, CDR1 is SGHDN, CDR2 FVKESK. This CDR3 is built from 13 residues. With 6 bases removed from V and 4 bases from J, the gap between germline ends came to 13 bases. The CDR3 nucleotides are TGTGCCAGCAGTCGCATAGCGGAATACGAGCAGTACTTC. Residues: CASSRIAEYEQYF.

This chain joins TRBV7-9 and TRBJ2-2; 7 nucleotides agree with TRBD1. Trimming took 4 bases from V and 7 from J; bases not matched to a gene: 9. This CDR3 has 15 amino acids. CDR1 and CDR2 from the germline V gene are SEHNR and FQNEAQ (reference sequence). The CDR3 loop reads CASSSQGSVIGELFF. The CDR3 region has the DNA TGTGCCAGCAGCTCACAGGGGAGTGTGATCGGGGAGCTGTTTTTT.

The chain couples TRBV25-1 to TRBJ2-7; 12 positions match TRBD2. This CDR3 has 14 amino acids. Germline trimming cut 5 bases from V and 5 bases from J; bases unmatched to any gene: 4. Per germline, CDR1 MGHDK and CDR2 SYGVNS. As DNA, the CDR3 is TGTGCCAGCAGTCGACTAGCGGGAGACAACGAGCAGTACTTC. It encodes CASSRLAGDNEQYF.

This clone was detected once. This chain links TRBV11-2 with TRBJ1-5; D remains unclear. V was trimmed by 2 bases and J by 3 bases, leaving 11 bases between them. Germline V gene sequence: CDR1 SGHAT, CDR2 FQNNGV. This CDR3 is 15 amino acids long. Here the CDR3 reads CASSLTGGINQPQHF. Here the CDR3 DNA reads TGTGCCAGCAGCTTAACGGGAGGTATCAATCAGCCCCAGCATTTT.

The chain couples TRBV28 to TRBJ2-5; possibly TRBD2 for D (6 bases). The germline CDR1 and CDR2 sequences are MDHEN and SYDVKM. CDR3 length: 12 amino acids. V was pared by 10 bases and J by 5 bases, with 14 bases between. DNA of the CDR3: TGTGCCACGGAGGGGCGACGGGAGACCCAGTACTTC. Amino acids: CATEGRRETQYF.

In its sample, this clone was seen a few times. The chain links TRBV7-9 to TRBJ2-5, with D possibly being TRBD2 (5 bases). The DNA end is a closer match to TRBJ2-7, so the J assignment may be wrong. This CDR3 contains 16 residues. CDR1 and CDR2 from the germline V gene are SEHNR and FQNEAQ (reference sequence). This CDR3 reads CASSLGSREPNYEQYF. The CDR3 DNA reads as TGTGCCAGCAGCTTAGGTTCGAGGGAGCCAAACTACGAGCAGTACTTC.

V is TRBV19 and J is TRBJ1-2, with D unresolved. The CDR3 runs 14 residues. In germline, CDR1 is LNHDA, CDR2 SQIVND (reference sequence). V dropped 9 bases and J dropped 0 bases, with 14 bases sitting between them. CDR3 coding DNA: TGTGCCAGCGTAAACGCGGAGGCTAACTATGGCTACACCTTC. It encodes CASVNAEANYGYTF. Drawing the rest from reference TRBV19 and TRBJ1-2, the complete variable domain is DGGITQSPKYLFRKEGQNVTLSCEQNLNHDAMYWYRQDPGQGLRLIYYSQIVNDFQKGDIAEGYSVSREKKESFPLTVTSAQKNPTAFYLCASVNAEANYGYTFGSGTRLTVV.

The rearrangement uses TRBV5-4 and TRBJ1-1, with D unresolved. The CDR3 covers 16 residues. Trimming stripped 4 bases from V and 6 bases from J, with 22 bases between. The germline CDR1 and CDR2 sequences are SGHNT and YYREEE (reference sequence). This CDR3 is CASSLRPRIGVSEAFF. The CDR3 DNA reads TGTGCCAGCAGCCTAAGGCCCAGGATCGGGGTCTCTGAAGCTTTCTTT. Full variable domain (outside the CDR3, taken from reference TRBV5-4 and TRBJ1-1): ETGVTQSPTHLIKTRGQQVTLRCSSQSGHNTVSWYQQALGQGPQFIFQYYREEENGRGNFPPRFSGLQFPNYSSELNVNALELDDSALYLCASSLRPRIGVSEAFFGQGTRLTVV.

This clone was seen a few times. V gene TRBV7-3 combines with J gene TRBJ2-1; 14 nucleotides line up with TRBD2. The J segment lost 7 bases and the V segment lost 5 bases, leaving 4 bases of the junction unmatched. The germline gives CDR1 SGHTA, CDR2 FQGTGA. CDR3 size: 15 residues. CDR3 coding DNA: TGTGCCAGCAGCAAGGGACTAGCGGGAGCAAATGAGCAGTTCTTC. Translation gives CASSKGLAGANEQFF.

This chain joins TRBV6-5 and TRBJ1-1, with 9 bases lining up with TRBD1. CDR3 length: 14 amino acids. V trimming: 6 bases; J trimming: 1 base; junction bases outside the gene matches: 3. In germline, CDR1 is MNHEY, CDR2 SVGAGI. In nucleotides, the CDR3 is TGTGCCAGCAGACAGGGACAGGGGAACACTGAAGCTTTCTTT. Translated: CASRQGQGNTEAFF.

The chain employs TRBV19 and TRBJ1-5; 7 bases match TRBD1. Trimming removed 6 bases from V and 4 bases from J; junction bases left unmatched: 9. Per germline, CDR1 LNHDA and CDR2 SQIVND (reference sequence). The CDR3 length is 15 residues. Here the CDR3 DNA reads TGTGCCAGTAGGGGGGACAGCTCCGGAAATCAGCCCCAGCATTTT. It translates to CASRGDSSGNQPQHF.

The chain carries TRBV9 and TRBJ1-4, with 9 nucleotides matching TRBD1. V lost 3 bases, J lost 3 bases, and 18 bases stayed unmatched. The CDR3 consists of 20 residues. CDR1 and CDR2 (germline): SGDLS, YYNGEE. As DNA, the CDR3 is TGTGCCAGCAGCGCGCAAAGGGGACAGGGTAGTGGAGTGTCTAATGAAAAACTGTTTTTT. Its translation: CASSAQRGQGSGVSNEKLFF.

J is TRBJ2-1 and V is TRBV5-1, with 8 positions matching TRBD2. Germline V gives CDR1 SGHRS, CDR2 YFSETQ. V lost 5 bases to trimming and J lost 1 base; unmatched junction nucleotides: 5. This CDR3 comprises 15 residues. The CDR3 region has the DNA TGCGCCAGCAGGATAAGCGGGAGTTCCTACAATGAGCAGTTCTTC. Its protein is CASRISGSSYNEQFF.

The chain uses TRBV9 and TRBJ2-6, with TRBD1 as a possible D gene (6 bases). Trimming stripped 3 bases from V and 5 bases from J, with 9 bases between. The CDR3 runs to 14 residues. The germline gives CDR1 SGDLS, CDR2 YYNGEE. Written as DNA, the CDR3 is TGTGCCAGCAGCGCTTGGGACAGGGCCAACGTCCTGACTTTC. Residues: CASSAWDRANVLTF.

The chain has TRBV27 and TRBJ2-3; tentatively, D is TRBD2 (6 bases). Per the germline V gene, CDR1 is MNHEY and CDR2 is SMNVEV (reference sequence). V was shortened by 11 bases and J by 8 bases, with 26 bases between the two germline ends. This CDR3 is 15 amino acids long. In DNA form, the CDR3 reads TGTGCCTCCCGCCGCGGGACTCCTGAGGCGACTACGCAGTATTTT. Translation gives CASRRGTPEATTQYF.

As concerns this clone: Sequence at one end of the junction differs from germline and may be a read error. The V call is TRBV6-5, the J call TRBJ1-3, with 8 bases identical to TRBD1. The germline V gene has CDR1 MNHEY and CDR2 SVGAGI. The CDR3 length is 12 residues. Here the CDR3 reads CASSFPGQGQVF. The CDR3 nucleotides are TGTGCCAGCAGTTTCCCAGGACAGGGACAAGTTTTT.

The chain combines TRBV13 with TRBJ1-1; D unclear. The germline V and J ends were trimmed by 5 bases and 3 bases, with 10 bases remaining between them. The germline CDR1 and CDR2 sequences are PRHDT and FYEKMQ (reference sequence). The CDR3 covers 13 residues. DNA of the CDR3: TGTGCCAGCAGCCTCCAGATTCACACTGAAGCTTTCTTT. Its translation: CASSLQIHTEAFF.

This sequence joins TRBV2 and TRBJ2-7, with 9 nucleotides matching TRBD1. Germline CDR1 SNHLY, CDR2 FYNNEI. The CDR3 consists of 15 residues. V trimming: 8 bases; J trimming: 3 bases; junction bases outside the gene matches: 11. As DNA, the CDR3 is TGTGCCAGCGGACAAGAACAGGGGGCGATCTACGAGCAGTACTTC. Protein sequence: CASGQEQGAIYEQYF.

This rearrangement joins TRBV19 to TRBJ2-2; 7 nucleotides agree with TRBD1. Germline V gene data show CDR1 as LNHDA and CDR2 as SQIVND (reference sequence). CDR3 length: 16 amino acids. Trimming cost V 4 bases and J 4 bases; bases outside gene matches: 9. This CDR3 reads CASSNQGTVGTGELFF. The DNA for the CDR3 is TGTGCCAGTAGTAATCAAGGGACAGTAGGCACCGGGGAGCTGTTTTTT.

The rearrangement links TRBV28 to TRBJ2-7; weak D call: TRBD2 (5 bases). V was trimmed by 2 bases and J by 6 bases, leaving 11 bases between them. Germline values: CDR1 MDHEN, CDR2 SYDVKM. CDR3 length: 13 amino acids. CDR3 region: CASSLGSGIEQYF. The CDR3 DNA follows: TGTGCCAGCAGTTTAGGCTCGGGGATCGAGCAGTACTTC.

The CDR3 coding sequence is TGCGCCAGCAGCCAAGACCCCGGACTCCTCTACGAGCAGTACTTC. Its protein product is CASSQDPGLLYEQYF. The rearrangement links TRBV4-1 to TRBJ2-7; D may be TRBD2 (5 bases). The germline V and J ends were trimmed by 0 bases and 3 bases, with 12 bases remaining between them. CDR3 size: 15 residues. Germline values: CDR1 MGHRA, CDR2 YSYEKL.

The V gene is TRBV2, the J gene TRBJ2-5; the match to TRBD2 covers 7 bases. The CDR3 consists of 15 residues. V shed 1 base and J 4 bases; nucleotides not matched to a gene: 6. Looked up from germline, CDR1 is SNHLY and CDR2 is FYNNEI. The CDR3 nucleotides are TGTGCCAGCAGTGAAGTGGGAGGGCCCGGAGAGACCCAGTACTTC. Translation: CASSEVGGPGETQYF. Full variable domain (rest looked up from reference TRBV2 and TRBJ2-5): EPEVTQTPSHQVTQMGQEVILRCVPISNHLYFYWYRQILGQKVEFLVSFYNNEISEKSEIFDDQFSVERPDGSNFTLKIRSTKLEDSAMYFCASSEVGGPGETQYFGPGTRLLVL.

V gene TRBV6-5 combines with J gene TRBJ2-5; perhaps TRBD2 as D (6 bases). With 6 bases removed from V and 0 bases from J, the gap between germline ends came to 11 bases. The CDR3 runs 14 residues. From germline, CDR1 is MNHEY and CDR2 SVGAGI. The CDR3 sequence is CASRTGRNQETQYF. In DNA, the CDR3 is TGTGCCAGCAGGACCGGGAGAAACCAAGAGACCCAGTACTTC.

The chain recombines TRBV5-1 with TRBJ2-2; the D is unclear. Germline loops: CDR1 SGHRS, CDR2 YFSETQ. This CDR3 has 15 residues. The V gene lost 4 bases and the J gene lost 5 bases, with 15 bases spanning the gap. This CDR3 is CASSPVVVTTGELFF. For the CDR3, the DNA is TGCGCCAGCAGCCCGGTGGTCGTTACTACCGGGGAGCTGTTTTTT.